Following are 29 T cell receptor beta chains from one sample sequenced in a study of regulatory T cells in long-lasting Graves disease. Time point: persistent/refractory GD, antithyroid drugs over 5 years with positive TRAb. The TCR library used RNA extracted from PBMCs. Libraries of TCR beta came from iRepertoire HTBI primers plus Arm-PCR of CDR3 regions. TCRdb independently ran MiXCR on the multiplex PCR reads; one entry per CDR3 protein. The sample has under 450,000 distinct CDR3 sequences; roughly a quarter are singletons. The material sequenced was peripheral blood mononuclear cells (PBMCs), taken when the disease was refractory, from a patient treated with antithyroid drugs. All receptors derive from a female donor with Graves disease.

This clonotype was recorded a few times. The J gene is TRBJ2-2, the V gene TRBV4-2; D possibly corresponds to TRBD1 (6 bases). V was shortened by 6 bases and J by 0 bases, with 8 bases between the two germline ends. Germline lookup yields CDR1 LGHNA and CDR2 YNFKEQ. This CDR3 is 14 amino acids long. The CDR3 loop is CASRQGPNTGELFF. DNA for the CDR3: TGTGCCAGCAGACAGGGCCCGAACACCGGGGAGCTGTTTTTT.

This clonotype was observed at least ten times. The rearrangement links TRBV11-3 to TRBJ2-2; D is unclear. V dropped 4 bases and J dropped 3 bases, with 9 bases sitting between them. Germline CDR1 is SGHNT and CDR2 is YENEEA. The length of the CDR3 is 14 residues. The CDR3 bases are TGTGCCAGCAGCTCGCCGTCGGACACCGGGGAGCTGTTTTTT. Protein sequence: CASSSPSDTGELFF.

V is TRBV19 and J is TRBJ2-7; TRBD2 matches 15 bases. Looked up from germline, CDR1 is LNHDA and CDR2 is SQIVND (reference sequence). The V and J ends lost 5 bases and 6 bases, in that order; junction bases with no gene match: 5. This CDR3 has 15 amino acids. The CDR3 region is CASSGLAGGPGEQYF. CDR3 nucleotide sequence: TGTGCCAGTAGTGGACTAGCGGGAGGGCCCGGCGAGCAGTACTTC.

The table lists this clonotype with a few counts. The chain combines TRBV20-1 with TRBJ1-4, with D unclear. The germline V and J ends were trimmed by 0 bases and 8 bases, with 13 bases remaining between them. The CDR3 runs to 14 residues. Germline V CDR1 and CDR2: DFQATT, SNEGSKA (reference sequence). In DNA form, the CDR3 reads TGCAGTGCTAGAGATTGGAACACCGGGGAAAAACTGTTTTTT. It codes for CSARDWNTGEKLFF.

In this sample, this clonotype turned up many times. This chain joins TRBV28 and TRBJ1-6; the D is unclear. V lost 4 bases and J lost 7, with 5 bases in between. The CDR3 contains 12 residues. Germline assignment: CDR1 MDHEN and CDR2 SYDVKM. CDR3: CASSSANSPLHF. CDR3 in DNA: TGTGCCAGCAGTTCTGCCAATTCACCCCTCCACTTT.

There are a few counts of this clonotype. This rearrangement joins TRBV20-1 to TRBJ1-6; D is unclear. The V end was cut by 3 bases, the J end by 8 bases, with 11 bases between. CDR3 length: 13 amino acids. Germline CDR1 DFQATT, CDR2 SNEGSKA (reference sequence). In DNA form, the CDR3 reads TGCAGTGCTAGTCTAGGGTGGTATTCACCCCTCCACTTT. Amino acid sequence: CSASLGWYSPLHF.

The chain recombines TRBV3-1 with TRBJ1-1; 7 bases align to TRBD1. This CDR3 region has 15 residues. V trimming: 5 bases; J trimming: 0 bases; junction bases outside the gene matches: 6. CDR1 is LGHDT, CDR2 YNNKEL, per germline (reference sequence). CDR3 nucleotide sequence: TGTGCCAGCAGCGCCAGGGGGGGGATGAACACTGAAGCTTTCTTT. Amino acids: CASSARGGMNTEAFF.

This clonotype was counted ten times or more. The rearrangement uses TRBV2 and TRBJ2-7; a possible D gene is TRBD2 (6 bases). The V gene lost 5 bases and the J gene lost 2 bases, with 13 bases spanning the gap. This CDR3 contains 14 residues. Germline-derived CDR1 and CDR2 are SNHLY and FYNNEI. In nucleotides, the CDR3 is TGTGCCAGCAGTACCGGGACTGTTACCTACGAGCAGTACTTC. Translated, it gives CASSTGTVTYEQYF.

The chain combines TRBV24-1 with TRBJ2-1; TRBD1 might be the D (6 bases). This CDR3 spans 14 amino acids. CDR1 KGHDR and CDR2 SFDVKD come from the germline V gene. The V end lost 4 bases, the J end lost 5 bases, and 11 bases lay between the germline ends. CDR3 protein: CATSDPGQHNEQFF. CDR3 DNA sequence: TGTGCCACCAGTGACCCTGGACAGCACAATGAGCAGTTCTTC.

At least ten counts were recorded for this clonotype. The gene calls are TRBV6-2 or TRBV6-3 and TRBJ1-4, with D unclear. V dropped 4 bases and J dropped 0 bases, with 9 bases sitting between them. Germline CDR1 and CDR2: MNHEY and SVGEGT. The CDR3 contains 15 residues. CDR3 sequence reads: CASSFLGTTNEKLFF. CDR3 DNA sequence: TGTGCCAGCAGTTTTTTAGGGACAACTAATGAAAAACTGTTTTTT.

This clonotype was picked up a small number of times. The CDR3 region is CSARDVRGYGYTF. The CDR3 DNA sequence: TGCAGTGCTAGAGATGTAAGGGGCTATGGCTACACCTTC. V is TRBV20-1 and J is TRBJ1-2; D possibly corresponds to TRBD1 (5 bases). This CDR3 is 13 amino acids long. Germline CDR1 DFQATT, CDR2 SNEGSKA (reference sequence). Trimming removed 0 bases at V and 4 bases at J, with 9 bases between.

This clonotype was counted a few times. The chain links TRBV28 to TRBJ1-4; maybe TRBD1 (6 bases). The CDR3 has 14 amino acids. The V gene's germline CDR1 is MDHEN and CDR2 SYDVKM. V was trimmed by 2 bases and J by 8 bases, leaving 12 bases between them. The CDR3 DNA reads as TGTGCCAGCAGTTTACCCTGGGACAACGAAAAACTGTTTTTT. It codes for CASSLPWDNEKLFF.

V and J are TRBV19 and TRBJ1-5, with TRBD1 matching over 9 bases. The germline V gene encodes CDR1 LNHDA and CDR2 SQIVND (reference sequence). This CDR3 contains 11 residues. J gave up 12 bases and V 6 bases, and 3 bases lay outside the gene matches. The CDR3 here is CASRRTGDQHF. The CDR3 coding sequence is TGTGCCAGTAGGAGGACAGGGGACCAGCATTTT.

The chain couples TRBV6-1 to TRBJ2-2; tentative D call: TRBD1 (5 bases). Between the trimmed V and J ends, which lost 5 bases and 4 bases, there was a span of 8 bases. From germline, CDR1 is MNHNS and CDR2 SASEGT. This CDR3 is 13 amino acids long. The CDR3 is CASSRQFTGELFF. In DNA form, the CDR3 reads TGTGCCAGCAGTAGACAGTTCACCGGGGAGCTGTTTTTT.

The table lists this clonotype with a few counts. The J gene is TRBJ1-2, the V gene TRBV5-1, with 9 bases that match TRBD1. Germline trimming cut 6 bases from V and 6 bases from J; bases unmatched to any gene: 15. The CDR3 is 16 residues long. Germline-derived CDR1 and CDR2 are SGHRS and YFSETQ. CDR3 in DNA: TGCGCCAGCAAATGGACTACGGGACAGGGCGGAAATGGCTACACCTTC. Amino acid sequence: CASKWTTGQGGNGYTF. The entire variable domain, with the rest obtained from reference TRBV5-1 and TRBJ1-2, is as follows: KAGVTQTPRYLIKTRGQQVTLSCSPISGHRSVSWYQQTPGQGLQFLFEYFSETQRNKGNFPGRFSGRQFSNSRSEMNVSTLELGDSALYLCASKWTTGQGGNGYTFGSGTRLTVV.

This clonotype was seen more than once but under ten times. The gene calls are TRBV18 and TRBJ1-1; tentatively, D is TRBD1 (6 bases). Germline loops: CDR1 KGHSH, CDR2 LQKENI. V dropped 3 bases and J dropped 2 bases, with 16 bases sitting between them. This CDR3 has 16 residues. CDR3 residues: CASSPQGPRQNTEAFF. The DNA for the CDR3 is TGTGCCAGCTCACCCCAGGGGCCCAGGCAAAACACTGAAGCTTTCTTT.

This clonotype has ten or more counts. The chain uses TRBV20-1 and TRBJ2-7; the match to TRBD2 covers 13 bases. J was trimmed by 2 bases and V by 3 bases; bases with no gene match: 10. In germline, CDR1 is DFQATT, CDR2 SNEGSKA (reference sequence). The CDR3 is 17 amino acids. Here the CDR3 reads CSARGTSGTPLPYEQYF. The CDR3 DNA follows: TGCAGTGCTAGGGGGACTAGCGGGACCCCGTTACCCTACGAGCAGTACTTC.

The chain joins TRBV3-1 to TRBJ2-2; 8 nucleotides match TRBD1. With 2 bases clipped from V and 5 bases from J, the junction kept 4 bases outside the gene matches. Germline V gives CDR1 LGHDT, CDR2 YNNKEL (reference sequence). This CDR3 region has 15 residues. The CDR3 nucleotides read TGTGCCAGCAGCCAACGCACAGGGGGGACCGGGGAGCTGTTTTTT. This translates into CASSQRTGGTGELFF. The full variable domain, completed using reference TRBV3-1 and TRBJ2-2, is DTAVSQTPKYLVTQMGNDKSIKCEQNLGHDTMYWYKQDSKKFLKIMFSYNNKELIINETVPNRFSPKSPDKAHLNLHINSLELGDSAVYFCASSQRTGGTGELFFGEGSRLTVL.

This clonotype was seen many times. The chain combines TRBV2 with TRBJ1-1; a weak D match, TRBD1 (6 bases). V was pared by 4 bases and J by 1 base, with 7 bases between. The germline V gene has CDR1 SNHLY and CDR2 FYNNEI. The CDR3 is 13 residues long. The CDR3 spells CASSGTANTEAFF. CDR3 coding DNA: TGTGCCAGCAGTGGGACAGCGAACACTGAAGCTTTCTTT.

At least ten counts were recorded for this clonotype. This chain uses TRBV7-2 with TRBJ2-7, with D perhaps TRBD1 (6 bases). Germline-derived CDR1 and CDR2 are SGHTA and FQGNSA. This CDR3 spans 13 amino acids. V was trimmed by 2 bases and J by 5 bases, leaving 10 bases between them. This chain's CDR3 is CASSLTGNNEQYF. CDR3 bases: TGTGCCAGCAGCTTAACAGGGAACAACGAGCAGTACTTC.

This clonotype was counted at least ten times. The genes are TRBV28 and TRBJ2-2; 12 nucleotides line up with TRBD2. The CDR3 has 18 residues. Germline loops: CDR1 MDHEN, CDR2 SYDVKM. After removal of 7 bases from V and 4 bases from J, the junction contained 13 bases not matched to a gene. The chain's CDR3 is CASTATSGSGSPTGELFF. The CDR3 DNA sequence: TGTGCCAGCACCGCGACTAGCGGGAGTGGTAGTCCCACCGGGGAGCTGTTTTTT. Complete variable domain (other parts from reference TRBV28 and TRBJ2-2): DVKVTQSSRYLVKRTGEKVFLECVQDMDHENMFWYRQDPGLGLRLIYFSYDVKMKEKGDIPEGYSVSREKKERFSLILESASTNQTSMYLCASTATSGSGSPTGELFFGEGSRLTVL.

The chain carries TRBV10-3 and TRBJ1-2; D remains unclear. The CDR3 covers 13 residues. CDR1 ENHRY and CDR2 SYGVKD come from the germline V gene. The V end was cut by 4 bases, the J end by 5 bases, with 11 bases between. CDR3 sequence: CAISGGSGYGYTF. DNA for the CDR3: TGTGCCATCAGTGGGGGATCGGGATATGGCTACACCTTC.

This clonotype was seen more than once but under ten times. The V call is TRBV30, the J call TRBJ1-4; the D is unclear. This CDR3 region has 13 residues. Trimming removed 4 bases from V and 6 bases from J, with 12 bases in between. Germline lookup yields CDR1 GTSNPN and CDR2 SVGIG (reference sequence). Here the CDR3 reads CAWKARFYEKLFF. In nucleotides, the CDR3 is TGTGCCTGGAAGGCACGGTTTTATGAAAAACTGTTTTTT.

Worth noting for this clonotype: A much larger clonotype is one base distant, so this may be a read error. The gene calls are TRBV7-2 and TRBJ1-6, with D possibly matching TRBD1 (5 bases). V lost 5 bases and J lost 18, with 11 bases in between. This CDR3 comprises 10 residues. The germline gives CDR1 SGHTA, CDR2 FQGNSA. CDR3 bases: TGTGCCAGCAGCCTTTTGGGGGGCCACTTT. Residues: CASSLLGGHF. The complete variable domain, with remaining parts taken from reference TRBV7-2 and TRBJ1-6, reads GAGVSQSPSNKVTEKGKDVELRCDPISGHTALYWYRQSLGQGLEFLIYFQGNSAPDKSGLPSDRFSAERTGGSVSTLTIQRTQQEDSAVYLCASSLLGGHFGNGTRLTVT.

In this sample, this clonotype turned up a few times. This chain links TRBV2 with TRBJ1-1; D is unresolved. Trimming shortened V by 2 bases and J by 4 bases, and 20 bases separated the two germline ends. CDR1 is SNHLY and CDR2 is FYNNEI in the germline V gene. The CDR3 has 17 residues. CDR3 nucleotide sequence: TGTGCCAGCAGTGAAACGGTAGGCGAGCTGTTCGGCACTGAAGCTTTCTTT. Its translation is CASSETVGELFGTEAFF.

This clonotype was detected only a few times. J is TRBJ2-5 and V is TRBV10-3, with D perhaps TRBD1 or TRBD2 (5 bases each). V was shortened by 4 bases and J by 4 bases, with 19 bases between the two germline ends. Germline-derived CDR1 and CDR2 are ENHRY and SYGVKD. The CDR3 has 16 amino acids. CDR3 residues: CAISGEILGAGETQYF. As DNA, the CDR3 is TGTGCCATCAGTGGTGAAATACTCGGGGCTGGAGAGACCCAGTACTTC.

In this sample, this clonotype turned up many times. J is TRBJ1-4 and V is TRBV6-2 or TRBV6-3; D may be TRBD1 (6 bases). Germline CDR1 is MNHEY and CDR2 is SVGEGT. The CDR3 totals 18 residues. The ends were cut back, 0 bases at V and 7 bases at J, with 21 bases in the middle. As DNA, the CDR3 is TGTGCCAGCAGTTACTCGATCGCGACAGGTCCCCAGAGTGAAAAACTGTTTTTT. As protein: CASSYSIATGPQSEKLFF.

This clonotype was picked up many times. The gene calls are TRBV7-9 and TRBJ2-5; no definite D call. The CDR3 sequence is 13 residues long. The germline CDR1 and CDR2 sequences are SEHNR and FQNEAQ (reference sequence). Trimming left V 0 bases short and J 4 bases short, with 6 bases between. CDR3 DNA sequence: TGTGCCAGCAGCTTAGCGTTTCGAGAGACCCAGTACTTC. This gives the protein CASSLAFRETQYF.

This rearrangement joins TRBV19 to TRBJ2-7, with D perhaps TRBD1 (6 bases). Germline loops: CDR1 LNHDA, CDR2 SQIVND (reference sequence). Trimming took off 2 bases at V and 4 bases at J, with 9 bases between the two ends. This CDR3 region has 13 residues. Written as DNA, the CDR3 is TGTGCCAGTAGTATAAGGGGGACATACGAGCAGTACTTC. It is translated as CASSIRGTYEQYF.